A single T cell receptor (beta chain) is shown here with its context. Antigen: not known. The CDR3 covers 14 residues. Trimming removed 8 bases at V and 4 bases at J, with 14 bases between. The germline V gene has CDR1 MNHEY and CDR2 SMNVEV (reference sequence). This entry belongs to a study of cytomegalovirus exposure and HLA in healthy donors. Study at large: Out of about 410 genotyped donors, about 80% belonged to the Caucasian-associated ancestry cluster.

This PCR relied on a set of 60 Vbeta primers and 13 Jbeta primers. Profiled with immunoSEQ multiplex PCR; TCRdb holds only in-frame clones, not every one. This sample has some 130,000 clones, with about two thirds found just once. Findings of the study overall: The study had only CMV serostatus as immune exposure information.

This TCR was recovered from a human donor in good health. Sample: PBMCs. The chain uses TRBV27 and TRBJ1-4; D perhaps matches TRBD1 (5 bases). As DNA, the CDR3 is TGTGCCAGCTCCCCGACAGTGCTTAATGAAAAACTGTTTTTT. This gives the protein CASSPTVLNEKLFF.